This T cell receptor beta chain was sequenced in a study of cytomegalovirus exposure and HLA in healthy donors. The overall study: Among the roughly 370 genotyped donors, about 81% were placed in the Caucasian-associated ancestry cluster. Findings and caveats of the study: Associated with cytomegalovirus, according to the listing, were around 170 TCR beta chains. Later on, an analysis tied 15,000 to 20,000 TCR beta sequences to HLA alleles at 0.05 false discovery rate.

V lost 7 bases and J lost 4; bases outside the gene matches: 8. Germline values: CDR1 SNHLY, CDR2 FYNNEI. The CDR3 is 14 residues long. This clone appeared once. Its antigen is as yet unknown. The PCR employed 60 Vbeta primers together with 13 Jbeta primers. The method was immunoSEQ multiplex PCR; TCRdb's version includes in-frame clones alone and lacks a portion of them. The data hold approximately 200,000 clones, with less than 80% observed a single time. Although they were nominally healthy when sampled, donors likely had unrecorded immune exposures. The origin of this receptor is a girl aged 2-9 years in good health and CMV-seronegative. Sequenced material: PBMCs. The rearrangement links TRBV2 to TRBJ2-3, with 7 bases lining up with TRBD2. The DNA of the CDR3 is TGTGCCAGCAAGCCGGGGGGAAATTCAGATACGCAGTATTTT. This sequence encodes CASKPGGNSDTQYF.